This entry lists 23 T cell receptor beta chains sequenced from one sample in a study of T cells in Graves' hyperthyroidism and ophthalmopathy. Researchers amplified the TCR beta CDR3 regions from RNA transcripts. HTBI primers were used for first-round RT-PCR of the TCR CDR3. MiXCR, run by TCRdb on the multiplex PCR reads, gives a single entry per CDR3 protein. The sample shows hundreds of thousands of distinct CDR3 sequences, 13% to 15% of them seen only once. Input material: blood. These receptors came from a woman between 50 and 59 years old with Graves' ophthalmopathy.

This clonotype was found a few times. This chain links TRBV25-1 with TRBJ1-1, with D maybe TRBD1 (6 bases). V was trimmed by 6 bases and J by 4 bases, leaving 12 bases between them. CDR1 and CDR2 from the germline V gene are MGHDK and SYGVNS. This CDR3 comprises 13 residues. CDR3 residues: CASRGQISTEAFF. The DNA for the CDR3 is TGTGCCAGCAGGGGACAAATCTCCACTGAAGCTTTCTTT.

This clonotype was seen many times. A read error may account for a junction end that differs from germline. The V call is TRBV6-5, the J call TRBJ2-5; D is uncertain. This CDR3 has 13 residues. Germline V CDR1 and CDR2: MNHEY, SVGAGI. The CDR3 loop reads CASSYNYEDTQYF. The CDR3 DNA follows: TGTGCCAGCAGTTACAACTATGAAGATACCCAGTACTTC.

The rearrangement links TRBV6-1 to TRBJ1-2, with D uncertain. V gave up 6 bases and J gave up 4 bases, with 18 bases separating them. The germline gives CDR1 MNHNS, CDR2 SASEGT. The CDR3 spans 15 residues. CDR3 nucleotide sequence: TGTGCCAGCAGCCGACGAGTAGAGTTCAGCTATGGCTACACCTTC. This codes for CASSRRVEFSYGYTF.

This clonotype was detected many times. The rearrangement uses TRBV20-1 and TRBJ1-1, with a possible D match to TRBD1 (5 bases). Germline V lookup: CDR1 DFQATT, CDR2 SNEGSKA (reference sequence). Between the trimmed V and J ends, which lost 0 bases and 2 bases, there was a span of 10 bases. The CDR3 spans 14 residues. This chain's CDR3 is CSARDGGLNTEAFF. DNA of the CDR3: TGCAGTGCTAGAGATGGGGGACTAAACACTGAAGCTTTCTTT.

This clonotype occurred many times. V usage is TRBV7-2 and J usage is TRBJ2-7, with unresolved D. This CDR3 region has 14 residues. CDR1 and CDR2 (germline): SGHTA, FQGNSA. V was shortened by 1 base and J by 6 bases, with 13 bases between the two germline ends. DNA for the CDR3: TGTGCCAGCAGCTTAGGGACCGCTGCCGGCGAGCAGTACTTC. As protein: CASSLGTAAGEQYF.

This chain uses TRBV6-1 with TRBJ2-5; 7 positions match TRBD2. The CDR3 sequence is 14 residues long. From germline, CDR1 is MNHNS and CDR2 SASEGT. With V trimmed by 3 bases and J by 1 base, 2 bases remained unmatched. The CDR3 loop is CASSDGGGQETQYF. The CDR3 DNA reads TGTGCCAGCAGTGATGGGGGGGGCCAAGAGACCCAGTACTTC.

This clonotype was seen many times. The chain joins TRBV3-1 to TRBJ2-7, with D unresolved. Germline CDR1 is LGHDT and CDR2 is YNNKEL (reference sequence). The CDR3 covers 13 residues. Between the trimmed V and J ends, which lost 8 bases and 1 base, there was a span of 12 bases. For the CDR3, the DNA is TGTGCCAGCTCCCACGCCCGTTCCTACGAGCAGTACTTC. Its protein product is CASSHARSYEQYF.

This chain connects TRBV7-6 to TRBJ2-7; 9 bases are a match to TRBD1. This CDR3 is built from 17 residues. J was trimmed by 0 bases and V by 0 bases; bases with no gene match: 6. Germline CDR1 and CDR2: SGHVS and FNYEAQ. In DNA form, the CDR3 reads TGTGCCAGCAGCTTAGCGATCGGACAGGGGAGCTCCTACGAGCAGTACTTC. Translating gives CASSLAIGQGSSYEQYF. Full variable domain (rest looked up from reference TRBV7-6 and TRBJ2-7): GAGVSQSPRYKVTKRGQDVALRCDPISGHVSLYWYRQALGQGPEFLTYFNYEAQQDKSGLPNDRFSAERPEGSISTLTIQRTEQRDSAMYRCASSLAIGQGSSYEQYFGPGTRLTVT.

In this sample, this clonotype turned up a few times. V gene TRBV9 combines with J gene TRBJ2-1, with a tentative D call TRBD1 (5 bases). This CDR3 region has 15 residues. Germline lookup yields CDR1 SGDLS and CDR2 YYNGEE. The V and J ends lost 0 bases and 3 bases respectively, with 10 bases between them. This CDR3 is CASSVATGFYNEQFF. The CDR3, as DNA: TGTGCCAGCAGCGTAGCAACAGGTTTCTACAATGAGCAGTTCTTC.

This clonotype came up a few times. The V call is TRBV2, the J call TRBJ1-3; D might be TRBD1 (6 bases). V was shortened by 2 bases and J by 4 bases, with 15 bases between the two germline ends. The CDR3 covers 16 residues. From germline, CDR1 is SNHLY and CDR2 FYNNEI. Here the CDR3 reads CASSEHRVDRGNTIYF. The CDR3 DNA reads TGTGCCAGCAGTGAACACAGGGTCGATAGAGGAAACACCATATATTTT.

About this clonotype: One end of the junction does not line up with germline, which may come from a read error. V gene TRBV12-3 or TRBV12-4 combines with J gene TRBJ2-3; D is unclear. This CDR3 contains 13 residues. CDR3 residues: CSSSPSGTDTQYF. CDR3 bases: TGTTCCAGCAGTCCCAGCGGCACAGATACGCAGTATTTT.

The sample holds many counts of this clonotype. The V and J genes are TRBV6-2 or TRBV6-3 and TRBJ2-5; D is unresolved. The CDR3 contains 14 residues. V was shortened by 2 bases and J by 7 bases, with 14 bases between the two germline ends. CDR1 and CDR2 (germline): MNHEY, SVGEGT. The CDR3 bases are TGTGCCAGCAGTTACGGCAGCGTTTGGCGGACCCAGTACTTC. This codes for CASSYGSVWRTQYF.

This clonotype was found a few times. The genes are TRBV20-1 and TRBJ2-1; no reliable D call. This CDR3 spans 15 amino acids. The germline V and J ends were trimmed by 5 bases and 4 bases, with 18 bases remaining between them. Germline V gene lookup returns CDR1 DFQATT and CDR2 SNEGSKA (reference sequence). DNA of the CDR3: TGCAGTGCTCTAACGGGCCCCCCTACGTACAATGAGCAGTTCTTC. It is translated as CSALTGPPTYNEQFF.

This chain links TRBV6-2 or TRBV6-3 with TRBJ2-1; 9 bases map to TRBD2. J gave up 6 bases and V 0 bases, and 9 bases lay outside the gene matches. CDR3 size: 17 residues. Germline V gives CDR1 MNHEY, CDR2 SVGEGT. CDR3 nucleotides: TGTGCCAGCAGTTACTCTTTTGGCGGGAGGGCCCGCAATGAGCAGTTCTTC. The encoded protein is CASSYSFGGRARNEQFF.

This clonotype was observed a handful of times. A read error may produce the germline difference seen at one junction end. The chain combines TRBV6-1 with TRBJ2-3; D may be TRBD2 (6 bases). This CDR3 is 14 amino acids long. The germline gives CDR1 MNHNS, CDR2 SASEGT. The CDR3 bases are TGTGCCGGCAGTGAAGCGGGTTCCACAGATACGCAGTATTTT. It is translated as CAGSEAGSTDTQYF.

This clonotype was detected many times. The CDR3 protein is CSASQLDRLYSNQPQHF. The CDR3 DNA sequence: TGCAGTGCTAGCCAACTCGATCGTCTTTATAGCAATCAGCCCCAGCATTTT. This chain links TRBV20-1 with TRBJ1-5, with D hard to call. There are 17 residues in the CDR3. Trimming removed 3 bases at V and 0 bases at J, with 18 bases between. Looked up from germline, CDR1 is DFQATT and CDR2 is SNEGSKA (reference sequence).

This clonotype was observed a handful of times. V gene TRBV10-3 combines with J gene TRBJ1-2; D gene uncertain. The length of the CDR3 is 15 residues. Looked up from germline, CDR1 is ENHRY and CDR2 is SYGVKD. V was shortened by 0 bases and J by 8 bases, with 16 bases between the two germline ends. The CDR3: CAISESTTSFRGYTF. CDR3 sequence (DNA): TGTGCCATCAGTGAGTCGACGACGTCTTTTCGGGGCTACACCTTC.

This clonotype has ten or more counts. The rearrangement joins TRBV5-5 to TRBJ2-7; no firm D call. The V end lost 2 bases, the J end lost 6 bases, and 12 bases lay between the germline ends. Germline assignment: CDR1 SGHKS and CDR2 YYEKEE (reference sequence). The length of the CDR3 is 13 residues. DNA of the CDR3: TGTGCCAGCAGCTTATATGTACCCGCCGAGCAGTACTTC. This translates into CASSLYVPAEQYF.

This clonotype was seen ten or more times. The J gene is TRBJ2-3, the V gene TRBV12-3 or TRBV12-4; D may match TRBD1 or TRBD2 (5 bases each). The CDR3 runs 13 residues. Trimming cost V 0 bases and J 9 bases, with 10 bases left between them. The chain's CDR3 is CASSLAGTVTQYF. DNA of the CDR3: TGTGCCAGCAGTTTAGCGGGGACGGTGACGCAGTATTTT.

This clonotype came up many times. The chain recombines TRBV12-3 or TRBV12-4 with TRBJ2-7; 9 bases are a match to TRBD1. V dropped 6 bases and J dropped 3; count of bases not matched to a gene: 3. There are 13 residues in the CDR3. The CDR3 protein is CASRAGQGYEQYF. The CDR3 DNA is TGTGCCAGCAGGGCGGGACAGGGCTACGAGCAGTACTTC.

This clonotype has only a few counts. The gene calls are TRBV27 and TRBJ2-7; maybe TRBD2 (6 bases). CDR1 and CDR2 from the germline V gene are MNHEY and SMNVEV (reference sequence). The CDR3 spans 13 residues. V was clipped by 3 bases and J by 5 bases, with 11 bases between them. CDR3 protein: CASSFTGGNEQYF. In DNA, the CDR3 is TGTGCCAGCAGTTTCACCGGGGGTAACGAGCAGTACTTC.

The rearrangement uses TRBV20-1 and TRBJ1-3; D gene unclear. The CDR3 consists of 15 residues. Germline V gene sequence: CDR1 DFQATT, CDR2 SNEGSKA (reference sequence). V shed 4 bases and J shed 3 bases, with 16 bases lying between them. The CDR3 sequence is CSAIKGSPDGNTIYF. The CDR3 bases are TGCAGTGCTATAAAGGGTAGCCCCGATGGAAACACCATATATTTT.

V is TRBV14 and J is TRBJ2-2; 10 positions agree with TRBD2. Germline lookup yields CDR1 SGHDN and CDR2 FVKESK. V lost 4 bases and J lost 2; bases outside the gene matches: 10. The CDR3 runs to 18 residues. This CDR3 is CASSPLTSGTTNTGELFF. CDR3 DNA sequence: TGTGCCAGCAGCCCGCTCACTAGCGGGACCACTAACACCGGGGAGCTGTTTTTT.